The 18 T cell receptor beta chains below come from one sample, sequenced in a study of T cells in Graves' hyperthyroidism and ophthalmopathy. Regions amplified from RNA transcripts were the TCR beta CDR3 regions. The HTBI primer set served for first-round RT-PCR of the TCR CDR3. TCRdb itself ran the multiplex PCR reads through MiXCR, one entry per CDR3 protein. The sample records around 580,000 distinct CDR3 sequences, 16% being singletons. The sequencing input was blood. Every receptor here comes from a young woman with Graves' hyperthyroidism.

This clonotype appeared a few times. The chain employs TRBV10-2 and TRBJ2-3; D ambiguous. The CDR3 consists of 13 residues. The germline V gene encodes CDR1 WSHSY and CDR2 SAAADI. With 2 bases removed from V and 6 bases from J, the gap between germline ends came to 9 bases. This CDR3 reads CASSENWRDTQYF. CDR3 in DNA: TGCGCCAGCAGTGAGAACTGGCGGGATACGCAGTATTTT.

This clonotype was observed at least ten times. The chain combines TRBV10-3 with TRBJ2-7, with D unclear. Germline V lookup: CDR1 ENHRY, CDR2 SYGVKD. V was pared by 2 bases and J by 3 bases, with 11 bases between. This CDR3 is built from 14 residues. The CDR3 DNA follows: TGTGCCATCAGTGAGGGTGGGGTGTACTACGAGCAGTACTTC. This gives the protein CAISEGGVYYEQYF.

This clonotype showed up many times. The chain has TRBV20-1 and TRBJ2-1; 7 bases agree with TRBD1. V was pared by 0 bases and J by 5 bases, with 7 bases of the junction left unmatched. CDR1 and CDR2 from the germline V gene are DFQATT and SNEGSKA (reference sequence). The CDR3 runs 15 residues. The CDR3 loop is CSARDGTGQNNEQFF. CDR3 nucleotide sequence: TGCAGTGCTAGAGATGGCACGGGACAGAACAATGAGCAGTTCTTC.

The sample holds a few counts of this clonotype. V and J are TRBV7-9 and TRBJ1-1; TRBD1 is a possible D gene (6 bases). The germline CDR1 and CDR2 sequences are SEHNR and FQNEAQ (reference sequence). The CDR3 runs to 17 residues. Trimming removed 0 bases from V and 7 bases from J, with 21 bases in between. CDR3 nucleotide sequence: TGTGCCAGCAGCTTAGCAGGAGGGGGAGGGGGGGCCAATGAAGCTTTCTTT. As protein: CASSLAGGGGGANEAFF.

This clonotype was detected many times. This chain connects TRBV24-1 to TRBJ2-5; 7 bases agree with TRBD1. Germline CDR1 and CDR2: KGHDR and SFDVKD. This CDR3 has 15 amino acids. Trimming cost V 5 bases and J 1 base; bases outside gene matches: 6. The CDR3 DNA sequence: TGTGCCACCAGTGCCTTGACAGGGCTCCAAGAGACCCAGTACTTC. This codes for CATSALTGLQETQYF.

The table lists this clonotype with a few counts. The chain recombines TRBV24-1 with TRBJ1-4, with D tentatively TRBD1 (5 bases). The CDR3 has 14 amino acids. V was pared by 3 bases and J by 8 bases, with 12 bases between. CDR1 is KGHDR and CDR2 is SFDVKD in the germline V gene. This CDR3 reads CATSDGGTGEKLFF. The CDR3 DNA is TGTGCCACCAGTGATGGGGGGACGGGAGAAAAACTGTTTTTT.

This CDR3 is CASSFGQPSRVNTIYF. The CDR3 nucleotides are TGCGCCAGCAGCTTCGGACAGCCGAGTAGAGTAAACACCATATATTTT. V and J are TRBV5-1 and TRBJ1-3, with D perhaps matching TRBD1 (6 bases). Per germline, CDR1 SGHRS and CDR2 YFSETQ. The CDR3 is 16 amino acids. The V and J ends lost 2 bases and 6 bases respectively, with 18 bases between them. Together with reference TRBV5-1 and TRBJ1-3, the CDR3 gives the full variable domain: KAGVTQTPRYLIKTRGQQVTLSCSPISGHRSVSWYQQTPGQGLQFLFEYFSETQRNKGNFPGRFSGRQFSNSRSEMNVSTLELGDSALYLCASSFGQPSRVNTIYFGEGSWLTVV.

This clonotype was counted between two and nine times. The rearrangement uses TRBV27 and TRBJ2-2, with 8 positions matching TRBD1. The CDR3 length is 15 residues. Trimming removed 5 bases from V and 1 base from J; junction bases left unmatched: 3. The germline V gene has CDR1 MNHEY and CDR2 SMNVEV (reference sequence). Here the CDR3 reads CASSLDRVNTGELFF. Here the CDR3 DNA reads TGTGCCAGCAGTCTGGACAGGGTGAACACCGGGGAGCTGTTTTTT.

This clonotype came up many times. The rearrangement uses TRBV20-1 and TRBJ2-5; D is perhaps TRBD2 (7 bases). The V end was cut by 0 bases, the J end by 2 bases, with 19 bases between. The CDR3 contains 17 residues. In germline, CDR1 is DFQATT, CDR2 SNEGSKA (reference sequence). Written as DNA, the CDR3 is TGCAGTGCTAGAGAGGGCTGGGGGAGGGGGTGGCAAGAGACCCAGTACTTC. Translating it yields CSAREGWGRGWQETQYF.

This clonotype has a count of ten or more. V and J are TRBV11-2 and TRBJ1-2, with a possible D match to TRBD1 (6 bases). Germline V gene data show CDR1 as SGHAT and CDR2 as FQNNGV. The CDR3 is 15 residues long. V lost 5 bases and J 6 bases, leaving 19 bases between the germline ends. DNA for the CDR3: TGTGCCAGCAGCACAGACAGGTTCCTCATCGATGGCTACACCTTC. This codes for CASSTDRFLIDGYTF.

This clonotype turned up a few times. The V and J genes are TRBV4-1 and TRBJ1-2, with 9 bases that match TRBD1. This CDR3 is built from 16 residues. In germline, CDR1 is MGHRA, CDR2 YSYEKL. With V trimmed by 2 bases and J by 5 bases, 9 bases remained unmatched. CDR3 nucleotide sequence: TGCGCCAGCAGCCAACCCCGGGGAGGACAGGGGTATGGCTACACCTTC. Residues: CASSQPRGGQGYGYTF.

This clonotype was observed at least ten times. The rearrangement links TRBV28 to TRBJ2-3, with a tentative D call TRBD2 (6 bases). CDR1 and CDR2 from the germline V gene are MDHEN and SYDVKM. V lost 2 bases and J 8 bases, leaving 17 bases between the germline ends. The CDR3 contains 15 residues. CDR3 DNA: TGTGCCAGCAGTTTAAAAGCCGGAGGGTCGGGTACGCAGTATTTT. It translates to CASSLKAGGSGTQYF.

This clonotype was detected many times. This rearrangement joins TRBV20-1 to TRBJ1-1; D possibly corresponds to TRBD1 (5 bases). This CDR3 is built from 14 residues. Trimming stripped 1 base from V and 0 bases from J, with 9 bases between. Germline V gives CDR1 DFQATT, CDR2 SNEGSKA (reference sequence). The CDR3 nucleotides are TGCAGTGCTAGAGGGGGCACCATGAACACTGAAGCTTTCTTT. This translates into CSARGGTMNTEAFF.

In this sample, this clonotype turned up many times. The gene calls are TRBV24-1 and TRBJ2-2; TRBD1 is a possible D gene (6 bases). V was trimmed by 7 bases and J by 5 bases, leaving 13 bases between them. The CDR3 consists of 14 residues. Per germline, CDR1 KGHDR and CDR2 SFDVKD. For the CDR3, the DNA is TGTGCCACCAGCGGAACAGGGACGACCGGGGAGCTGTTTTTT. Amino acids: CATSGTGTTGELFF.

The genes are TRBV6-5 and TRBJ2-2; no definite D call. V lost 0 bases, J lost 9 bases, and 8 bases lay in between. The CDR3 contains 13 residues. CDR1 and CDR2 from the germline V gene are MNHEY and SVGAGI. Here the CDR3 reads CASSYSTVWELFF. CDR3 sequence (DNA): TGTGCCAGCAGTTACTCCACAGTTTGGGAGCTGTTTTTT.

The genes are TRBV6-1 and TRBJ1-1, with unresolved D. Trimming took 8 bases from V and 0 from J, leaving 10 bases between them. This CDR3 comprises 13 residues. Germline V gene lookup returns CDR1 MNHNS and CDR2 SASEGT. CDR3 coding DNA: TGTGCCAGCGCGGGCACCCTGAACACTGAAGCTTTCTTT. Protein sequence: CASAGTLNTEAFF.

This chain joins TRBV11-1 and TRBJ2-5; TRBD1 matches at 10 bases. V was pared by 5 bases and J by 2 bases, with 5 bases of the junction left unmatched. The CDR3 runs 15 residues. Per the germline V gene, CDR1 is SGHAT and CDR2 is FQDESV (reference sequence). The CDR3 spells CASSAADRGQETQYF. Here the CDR3 DNA reads TGTGCCAGCAGCGCCGCGGACAGGGGGCAAGAGACCCAGTACTTC. The full variable domain, in which reference TRBV11-1 and TRBJ2-5 provide the parts outside the CDR3, is EAEVAQSPRYKITEKSQAVAFWCDPISGHATLYWYRQILGQGPELLVQFQDESVVDDSQLPKDRFSAERLKGVDSTLKIQPAELGDSAMYLCASSAADRGQETQYFGPGTRLLVL.

The chain has TRBV28 and TRBJ2-1; 9 bases are shared with TRBD2. This CDR3 has 13 amino acids. Germline values: CDR1 MDHEN, CDR2 SYDVKM. V was clipped by 8 bases and J by 6 bases; unmatched bases: 5. CDR3 bases: TGTGCCAGCGGGCTAGCGGGATCCAATGAGCAGTTCTTC. This codes for CASGLAGSNEQFF.